The entry below gives a single T cell receptor (beta chain) sequence along with its context. Its specificity is not known. A much larger clone lies one base from this, so it may be a read error. No conserved phenylalanine or tryptophan ends this CDR3, so it is likely a read error. These data belong to a study of Graves' ophthalmopathy and Graves' hyperthyroidism. Germline V gene data show CDR1 as SGDLS and CDR2 as YYNGEE. The CDR3 covers 13 residues. V was shortened by 4 bases and J by 3 bases, with 10 bases between the two germline ends. Study-wide results and limits: Forecasting of ophthalmopathy progression by the model achieved around 71% sensitivity and roughly 78% specificity.

The TCR beta CDR3 regions underwent amplification from RNA transcripts. The authors performed first-round RT-PCR with HTBI primers and then a second-round multiplex PCR. MiXCR was run by TCRdb on the multiplex PCR reads, yielding one entry per CDR3 protein. The data contain 650,000 to 900,000 distinct CDR3 sequences, 35% to 50% of them singletons. The sequenced sample was peripheral blood. The clonotype was recovered from an adult man with Graves' ophthalmopathy. This rearrangement joins TRBV9 to TRBJ1-2, with a tentative D call TRBD1 (6 bases). CDR3 in amino acids: CASSMGGDYGYTL. For the CDR3, the DNA is TGTGCCAGCAGCATGGGGGGCGACTATGGCTACACCCTC.